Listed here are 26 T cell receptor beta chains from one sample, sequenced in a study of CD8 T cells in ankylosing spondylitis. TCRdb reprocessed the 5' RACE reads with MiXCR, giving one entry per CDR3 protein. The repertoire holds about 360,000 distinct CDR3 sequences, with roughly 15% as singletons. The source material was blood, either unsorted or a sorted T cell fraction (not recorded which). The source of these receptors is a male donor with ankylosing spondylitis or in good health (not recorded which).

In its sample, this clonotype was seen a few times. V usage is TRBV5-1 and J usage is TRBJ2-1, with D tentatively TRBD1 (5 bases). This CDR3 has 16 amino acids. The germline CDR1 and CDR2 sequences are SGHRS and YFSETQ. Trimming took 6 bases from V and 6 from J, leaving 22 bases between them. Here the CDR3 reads CASNIAGQGNGNEQFF. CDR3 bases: TGCGCCAGCAACATCGCAGGGCAGGGTAATGGCAATGAGCAGTTCTTC.

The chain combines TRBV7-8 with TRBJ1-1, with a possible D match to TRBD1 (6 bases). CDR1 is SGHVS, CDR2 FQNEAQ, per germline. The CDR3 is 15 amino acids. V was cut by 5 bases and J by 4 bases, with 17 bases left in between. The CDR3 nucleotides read TGTGCCAGCAGCATACGCGCACAGGGTGGCACTGAAGCTTTCTTT. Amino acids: CASSIRAQGGTEAFF.

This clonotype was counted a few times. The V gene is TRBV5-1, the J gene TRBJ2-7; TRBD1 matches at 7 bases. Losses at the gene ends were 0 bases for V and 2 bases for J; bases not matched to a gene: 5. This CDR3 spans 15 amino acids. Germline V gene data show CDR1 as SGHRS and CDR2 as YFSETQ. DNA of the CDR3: TGCGCCAGCAGCTTGGCCGCAGGGGGAACCTACGAGCAGTACTTC. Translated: CASSLAAGGTYEQYF.

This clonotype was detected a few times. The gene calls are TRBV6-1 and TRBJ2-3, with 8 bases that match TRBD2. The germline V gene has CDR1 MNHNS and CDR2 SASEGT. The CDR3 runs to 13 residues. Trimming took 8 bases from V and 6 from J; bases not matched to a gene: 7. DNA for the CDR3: TGTGCCAGCGGCGGGGGGTACGGGGATACGCAGTATTTT. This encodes CASGGGYGDTQYF.

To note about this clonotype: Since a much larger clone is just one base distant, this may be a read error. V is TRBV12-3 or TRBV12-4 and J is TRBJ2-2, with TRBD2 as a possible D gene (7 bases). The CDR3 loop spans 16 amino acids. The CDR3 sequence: CASSLEVSRGAGELLF. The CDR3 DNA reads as TGTGCCAGCAGTTTAGAGGTCTCCCGGGGGGCCGGGGAGCTGCTTTTT.

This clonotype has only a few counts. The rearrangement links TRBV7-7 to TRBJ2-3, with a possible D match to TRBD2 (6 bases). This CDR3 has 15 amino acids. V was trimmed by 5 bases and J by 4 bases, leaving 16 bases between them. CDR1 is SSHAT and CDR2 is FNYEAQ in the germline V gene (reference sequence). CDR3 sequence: CASSPGVEGPDTQYF. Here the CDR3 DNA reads TGTGCCAGCAGCCCGGGAGTGGAGGGCCCAGATACGCAGTATTTT.

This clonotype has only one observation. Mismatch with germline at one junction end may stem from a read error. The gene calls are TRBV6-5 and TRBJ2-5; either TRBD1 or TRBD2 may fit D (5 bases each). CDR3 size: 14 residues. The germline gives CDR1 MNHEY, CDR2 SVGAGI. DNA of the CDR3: TGTGCCAGCAGTGACTCGGGGCTCCAGGAGACCCAGTACTTC. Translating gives CASSDSGLQETQYF.

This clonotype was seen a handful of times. CDR3 loop: CASSRTDGGETQYF. The CDR3, as DNA: TGCGCCAGCAGTCGAACTGACGGAGGGGAGACCCAGTACTTC. This chain connects TRBV5-1 to TRBJ2-5; possible D gene TRBD2, 6 bases. Germline CDR1 SGHRS, CDR2 YFSETQ. The CDR3 loop spans 14 amino acids. V gave up 5 bases and J gave up 5 bases, with 16 bases separating them.

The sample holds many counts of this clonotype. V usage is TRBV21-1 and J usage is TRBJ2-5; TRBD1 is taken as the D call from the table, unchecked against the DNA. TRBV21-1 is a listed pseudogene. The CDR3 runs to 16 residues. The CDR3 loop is CASSKVGTVCQETQYF. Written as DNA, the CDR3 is TGTGCCAGCAGCAAAGTCGGAACAGTTTGCCAAGAGACCCAGTACTTC.

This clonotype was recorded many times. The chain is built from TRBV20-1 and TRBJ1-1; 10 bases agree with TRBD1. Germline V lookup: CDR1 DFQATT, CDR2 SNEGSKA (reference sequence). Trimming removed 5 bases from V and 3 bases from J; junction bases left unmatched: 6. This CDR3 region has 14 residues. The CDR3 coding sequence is TGCAGTGCTGGACGGGGGACAGGGGACACTGAAGCTTTCTTT. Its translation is CSAGRGTGDTEAFF.

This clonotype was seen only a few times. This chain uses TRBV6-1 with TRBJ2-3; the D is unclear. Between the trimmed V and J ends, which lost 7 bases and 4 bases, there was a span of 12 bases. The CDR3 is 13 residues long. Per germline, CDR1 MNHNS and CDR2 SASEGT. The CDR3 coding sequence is TGTGCCAGCAAGGCCAGCGCGGCAGATACGCAGTATTTT. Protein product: CASKASAADTQYF.

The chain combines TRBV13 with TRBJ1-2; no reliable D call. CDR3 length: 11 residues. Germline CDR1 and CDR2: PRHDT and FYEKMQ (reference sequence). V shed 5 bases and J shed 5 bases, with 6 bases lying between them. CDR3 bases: TGTGCCAGCAGCACTCAATATGGCTACACCTTC. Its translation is CASSTQYGYTF. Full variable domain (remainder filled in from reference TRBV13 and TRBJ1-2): AAGVIQSPRHLIKEKRETATLKCYPIPRHDTVYWYQQGPGQDPQFLISFYEKMQSDKGSIPDRFSAQQFSDYHSELNMSSLELGDSALYFCASSTQYGYTFGSGTRLTVV.

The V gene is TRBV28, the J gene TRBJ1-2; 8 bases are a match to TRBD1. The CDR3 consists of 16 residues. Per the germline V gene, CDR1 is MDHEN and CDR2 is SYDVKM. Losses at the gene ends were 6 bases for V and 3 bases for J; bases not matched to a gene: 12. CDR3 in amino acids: CASSLPWTGLDYGYTF. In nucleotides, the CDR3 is TGTGCCAGCAGCCTACCTTGGACAGGGCTCGACTATGGCTACACCTTC.

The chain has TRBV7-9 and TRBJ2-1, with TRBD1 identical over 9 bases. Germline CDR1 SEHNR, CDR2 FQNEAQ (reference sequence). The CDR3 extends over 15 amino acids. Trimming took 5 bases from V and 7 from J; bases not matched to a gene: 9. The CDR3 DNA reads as TGTGCCAGCAGCCCGGTGAAGACAGGGGGGAATGAGCAGTTCTTC. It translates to CASSPVKTGGNEQFF.

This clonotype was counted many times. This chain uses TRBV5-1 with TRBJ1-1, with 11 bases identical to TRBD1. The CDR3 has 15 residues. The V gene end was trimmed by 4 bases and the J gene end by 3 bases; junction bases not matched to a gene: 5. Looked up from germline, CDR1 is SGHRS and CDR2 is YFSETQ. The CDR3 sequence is CASSPGTGGDTEAFF. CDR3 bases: TGCGCCAGCAGCCCAGGGACAGGGGGAGACACTGAAGCTTTCTTT.

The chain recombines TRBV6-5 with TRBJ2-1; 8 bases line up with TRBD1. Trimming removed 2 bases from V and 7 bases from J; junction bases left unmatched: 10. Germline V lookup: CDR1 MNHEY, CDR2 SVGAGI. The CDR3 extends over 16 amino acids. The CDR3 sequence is CASSYLGQGLRNEQFF. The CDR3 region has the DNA TGTGCCAGCAGTTACCTTGGACAGGGTCTAAGGAATGAGCAGTTCTTC.

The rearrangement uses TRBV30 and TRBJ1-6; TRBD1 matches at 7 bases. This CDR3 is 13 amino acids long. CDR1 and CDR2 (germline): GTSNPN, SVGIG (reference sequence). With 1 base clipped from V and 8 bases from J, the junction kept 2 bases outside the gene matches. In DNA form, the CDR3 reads TGTGCCTGGAGTGGGCAGGGGGATTCACCCCTCCACTTT. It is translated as CAWSGQGDSPLHF.

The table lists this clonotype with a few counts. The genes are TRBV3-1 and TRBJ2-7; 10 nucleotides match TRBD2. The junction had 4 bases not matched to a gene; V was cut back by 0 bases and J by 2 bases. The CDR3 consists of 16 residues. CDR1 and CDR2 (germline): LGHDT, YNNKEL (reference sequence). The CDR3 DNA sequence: TGTGCCAGCAGCCAAGAGAGTCTAGCGGGAGCCTACGAGCAGTACTTC. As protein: CASSQESLAGAYEQYF.

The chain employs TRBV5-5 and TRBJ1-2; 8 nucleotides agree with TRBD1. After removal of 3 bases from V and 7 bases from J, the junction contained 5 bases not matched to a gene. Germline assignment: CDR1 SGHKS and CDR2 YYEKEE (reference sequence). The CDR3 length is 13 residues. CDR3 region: CASSYGTGGGYTF. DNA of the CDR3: TGTGCCAGCAGCTACGGGACAGGAGGTGGCTACACCTTC. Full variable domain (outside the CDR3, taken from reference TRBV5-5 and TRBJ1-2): DAGVTQSPTHLIKTRGQQVTLRCSPISGHKSVSWYQQVLGQGPQFIFQYYEKEERGRGNFPDRFSARQFPNYSSELNVNALLLGDSALYLCASSYGTGGGYTFGSGTRLTVV.

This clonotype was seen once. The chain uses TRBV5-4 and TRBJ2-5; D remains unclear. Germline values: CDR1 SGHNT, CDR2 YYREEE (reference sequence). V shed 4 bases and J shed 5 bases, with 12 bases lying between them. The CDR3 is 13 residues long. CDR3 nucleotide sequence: TGTGCCAGCAGCGCGGAGCCGATCGAGACCCAGTACTTC. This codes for CASSAEPIETQYF.

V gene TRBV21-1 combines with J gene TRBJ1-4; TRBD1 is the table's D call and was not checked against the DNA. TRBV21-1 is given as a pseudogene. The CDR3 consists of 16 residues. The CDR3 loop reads CASSKGGGASDEKLFF. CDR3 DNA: TGTGCCAGCAGCAAGGGAGGGGGCGCGAGTGATGAAAAACTGTTTTTT.

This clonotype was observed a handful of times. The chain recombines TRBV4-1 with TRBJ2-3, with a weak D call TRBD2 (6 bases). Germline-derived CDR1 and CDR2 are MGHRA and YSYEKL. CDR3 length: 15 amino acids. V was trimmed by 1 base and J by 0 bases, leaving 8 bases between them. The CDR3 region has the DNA TGCGCCAGCAGCCAAGCGGGGGTTAGCACAGATACGCAGTATTTT. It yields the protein CASSQAGVSTDTQYF.

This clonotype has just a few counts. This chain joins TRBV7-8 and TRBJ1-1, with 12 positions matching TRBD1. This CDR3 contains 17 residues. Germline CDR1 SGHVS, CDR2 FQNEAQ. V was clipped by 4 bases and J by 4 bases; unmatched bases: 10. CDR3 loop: CASSYIRDRGPGTEAFF. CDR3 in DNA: TGTGCCAGCAGCTATATCCGGGACAGGGGGCCTGGCACTGAAGCTTTCTTT.

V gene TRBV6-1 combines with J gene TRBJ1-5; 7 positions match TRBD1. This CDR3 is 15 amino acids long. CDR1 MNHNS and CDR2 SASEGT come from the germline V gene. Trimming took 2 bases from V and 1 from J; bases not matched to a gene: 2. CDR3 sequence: CASSENRGSNQPQHF. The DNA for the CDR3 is TGTGCCAGCAGTGAAAACAGGGGAAGCAATCAGCCCCAGCATTTT.

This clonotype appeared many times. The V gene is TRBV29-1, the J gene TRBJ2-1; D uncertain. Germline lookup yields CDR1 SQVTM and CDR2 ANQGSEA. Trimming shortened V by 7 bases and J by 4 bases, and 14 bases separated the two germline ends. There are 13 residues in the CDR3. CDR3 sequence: CSASTDRYNEQFF. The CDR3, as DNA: TGCAGCGCTTCGACCGACCGTTACAATGAGCAGTTCTTC.

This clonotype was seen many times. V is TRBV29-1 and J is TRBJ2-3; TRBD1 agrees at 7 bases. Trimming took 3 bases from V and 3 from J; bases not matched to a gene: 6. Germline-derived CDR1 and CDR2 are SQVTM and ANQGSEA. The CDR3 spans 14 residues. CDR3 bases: TGCAGCGTTGAGAGGGACAGCAGGACAGATACGCAGTATTTT. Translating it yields CSVERDSRTDTQYF.